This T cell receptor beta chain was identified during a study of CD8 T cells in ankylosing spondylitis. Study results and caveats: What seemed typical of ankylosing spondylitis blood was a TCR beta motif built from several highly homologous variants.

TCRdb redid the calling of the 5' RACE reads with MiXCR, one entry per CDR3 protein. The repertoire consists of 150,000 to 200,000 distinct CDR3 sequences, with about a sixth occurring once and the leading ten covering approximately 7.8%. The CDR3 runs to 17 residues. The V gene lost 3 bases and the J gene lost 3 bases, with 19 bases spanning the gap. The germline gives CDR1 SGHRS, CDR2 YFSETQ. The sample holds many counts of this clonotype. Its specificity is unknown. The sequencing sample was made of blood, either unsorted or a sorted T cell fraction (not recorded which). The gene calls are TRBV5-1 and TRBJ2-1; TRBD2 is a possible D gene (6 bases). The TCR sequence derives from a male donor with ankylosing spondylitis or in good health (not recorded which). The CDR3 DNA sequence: TGCGCCAGCAGCTCGAAACCAATAGCGGTTAACTACAATGAGCAGTTCTTC. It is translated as CASSSKPIAVNYNEQFF.